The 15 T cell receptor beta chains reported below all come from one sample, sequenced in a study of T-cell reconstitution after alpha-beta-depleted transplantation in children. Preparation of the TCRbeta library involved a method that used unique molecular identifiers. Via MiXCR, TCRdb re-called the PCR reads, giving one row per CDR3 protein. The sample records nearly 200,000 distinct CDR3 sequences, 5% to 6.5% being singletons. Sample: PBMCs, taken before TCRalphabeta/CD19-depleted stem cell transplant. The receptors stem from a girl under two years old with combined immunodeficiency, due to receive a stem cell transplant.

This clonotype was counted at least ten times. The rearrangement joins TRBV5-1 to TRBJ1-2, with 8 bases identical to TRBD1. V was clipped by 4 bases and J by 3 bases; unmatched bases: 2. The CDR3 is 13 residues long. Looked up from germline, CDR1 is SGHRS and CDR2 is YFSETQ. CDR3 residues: CASSHRGYYGYTF. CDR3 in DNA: TGCGCCAGCAGCCACAGGGGGTACTATGGCTACACCTTC.

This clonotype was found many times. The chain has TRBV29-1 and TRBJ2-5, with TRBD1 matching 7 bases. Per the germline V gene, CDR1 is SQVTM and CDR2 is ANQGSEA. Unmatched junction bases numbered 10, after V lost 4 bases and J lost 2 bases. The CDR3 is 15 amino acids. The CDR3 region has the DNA TGCAGCGTTGTCCCGGGACAGCGGCTACAAGAGACCCAGTACTTC. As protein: CSVVPGQRLQETQYF.

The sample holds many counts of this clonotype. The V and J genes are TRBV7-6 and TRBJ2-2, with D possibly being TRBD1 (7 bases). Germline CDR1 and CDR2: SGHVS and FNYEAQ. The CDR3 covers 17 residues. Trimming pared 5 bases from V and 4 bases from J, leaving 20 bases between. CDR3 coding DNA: TGTGCCAGCAGCCTCCACTCGGGGGACAGTGCCACCGGGGAGCTGTTTTTT. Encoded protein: CASSLHSGDSATGELFF.

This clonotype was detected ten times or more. This chain's CDR3 is CASSQVHSFMNTEAFF. CDR3 DNA sequence: TGTGCCAGCAGCCAAGTTCACAGCTTCATGAACACTGAAGCTTTCTTT. The chain has TRBV4-2 and TRBJ1-1; no firm D call. The V and J ends lost 1 base and 0 bases respectively, with 12 bases between them. CDR3 length: 16 residues. The germline gives CDR1 LGHNA, CDR2 YNFKEQ.

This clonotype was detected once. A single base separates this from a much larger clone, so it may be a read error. The CDR3 region has the DNA TGTGCCGGCAGCCCCACAGGGGCCCTCCAAGAGACCCAGTACTTC. The encoded protein is CAGSPTGALQETQYF. V usage is TRBV7-9 and J usage is TRBJ2-5; 7 bases line up with TRBD1. Germline V gene lookup returns CDR1 SEHNR and CDR2 FQNEAQ (reference sequence). This CDR3 comprises 15 residues.

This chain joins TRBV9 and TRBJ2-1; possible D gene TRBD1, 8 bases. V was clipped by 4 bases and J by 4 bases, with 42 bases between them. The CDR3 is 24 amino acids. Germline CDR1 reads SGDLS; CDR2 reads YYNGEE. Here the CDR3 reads CASSRHPEAANFGQGGSKYNEQFF. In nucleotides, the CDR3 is TGTGCCAGCAGCCGACACCCAGAAGCGGCAAATTTTGGACAGGGAGGGAGCAAGTACAATGAGCAGTTCTTC.

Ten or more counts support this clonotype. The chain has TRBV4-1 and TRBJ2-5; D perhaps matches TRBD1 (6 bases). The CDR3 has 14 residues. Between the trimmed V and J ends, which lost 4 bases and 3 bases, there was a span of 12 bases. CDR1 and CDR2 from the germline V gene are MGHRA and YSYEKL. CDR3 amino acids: CASSPLDSKETQYF. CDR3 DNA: TGCGCCAGCAGCCCTTTGGACAGTAAAGAGACCCAGTACTTC.

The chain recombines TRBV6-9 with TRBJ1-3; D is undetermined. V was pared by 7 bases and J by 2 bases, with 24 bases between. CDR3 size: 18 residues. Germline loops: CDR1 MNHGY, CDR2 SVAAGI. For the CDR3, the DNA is TGTGCCAGCACCTATTCCGAATGGAGGAAGGTCACTGGAAACACCATATATTTT. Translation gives CASTYSEWRKVTGNTIYF.

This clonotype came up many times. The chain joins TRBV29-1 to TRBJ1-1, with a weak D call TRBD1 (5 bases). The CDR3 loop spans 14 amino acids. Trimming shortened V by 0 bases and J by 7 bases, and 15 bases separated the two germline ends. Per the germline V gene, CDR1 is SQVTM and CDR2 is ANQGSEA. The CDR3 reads CSVEDLEGRGEAFF. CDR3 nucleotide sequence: TGCAGCGTTGAAGATCTCGAAGGTAGGGGTGAAGCTTTCTTT. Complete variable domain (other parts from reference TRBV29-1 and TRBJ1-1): SAVISQKPSRDICQRGTSLTIQCQVDSQVTMMFWYRQQPGQSLTLIATANQGSEATYESGFVIDKFPISRPNLTFSTLTVSNMSPEDSSIYLCSVEDLEGRGEAFFGQGTRLTVV.

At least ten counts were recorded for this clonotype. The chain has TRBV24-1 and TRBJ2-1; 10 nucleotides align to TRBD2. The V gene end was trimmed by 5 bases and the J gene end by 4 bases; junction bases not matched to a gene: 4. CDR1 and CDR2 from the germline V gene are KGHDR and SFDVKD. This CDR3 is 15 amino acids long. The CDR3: CATSGELAGYNEQFF. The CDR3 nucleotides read TGTGCCACCAGTGGCGAACTAGCGGGATACAATGAGCAGTTCTTC.

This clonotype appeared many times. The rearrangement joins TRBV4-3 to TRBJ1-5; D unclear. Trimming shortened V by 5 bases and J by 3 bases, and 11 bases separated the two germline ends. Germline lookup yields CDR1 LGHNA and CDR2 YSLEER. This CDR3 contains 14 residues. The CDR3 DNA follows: TGCGCCAGCAGCTGGACTTACGACAATCAGCCCCAGCATTTT. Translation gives CASSWTYDNQPQHF.

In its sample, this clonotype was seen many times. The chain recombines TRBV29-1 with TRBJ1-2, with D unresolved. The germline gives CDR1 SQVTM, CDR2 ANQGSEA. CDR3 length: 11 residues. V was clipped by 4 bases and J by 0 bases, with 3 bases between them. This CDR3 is CSVAPNYGYTF. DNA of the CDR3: TGCAGCGTTGCACCTAACTATGGCTACACCTTC.

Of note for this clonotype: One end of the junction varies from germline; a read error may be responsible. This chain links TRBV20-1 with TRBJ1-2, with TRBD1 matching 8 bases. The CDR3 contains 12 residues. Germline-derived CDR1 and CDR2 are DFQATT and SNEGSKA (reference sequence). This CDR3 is CSARQPGTGVDF. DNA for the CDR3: TGCAGTGCTAGGCAACCGGGGACAGGAGTTGACTTC.

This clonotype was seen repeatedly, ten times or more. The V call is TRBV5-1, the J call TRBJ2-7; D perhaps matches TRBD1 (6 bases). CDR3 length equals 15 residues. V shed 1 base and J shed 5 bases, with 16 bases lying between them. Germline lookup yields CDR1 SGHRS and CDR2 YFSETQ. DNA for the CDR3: TGCGCCAGCAGCTTGCAACAGGGCAAGGTCAACGAGCAGTACTTC. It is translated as CASSLQQGKVNEQYF. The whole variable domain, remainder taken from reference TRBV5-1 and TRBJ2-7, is KAGVTQTPRYLIKTRGQQVTLSCSPISGHRSVSWYQQTPGQGLQFLFEYFSETQRNKGNFPGRFSGRQFSNSRSEMNVSTLELGDSALYLCASSLQQGKVNEQYFGPGTRLTVT.

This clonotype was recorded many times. The CDR3, as DNA: TGTGCCAGCAGCTTGGAAGGGGACTTGGTTTCCTACGAGCAGTACTTC. It specifies CASSLEGDLVSYEQYF. The J gene is TRBJ2-7, the V gene TRBV5-6; possibly TRBD2 for D (6 bases). V was pared by 0 bases and J by 1 base, with 14 bases between. The CDR3 covers 16 residues. From germline, CDR1 is SGHDT and CDR2 YYEEEE.